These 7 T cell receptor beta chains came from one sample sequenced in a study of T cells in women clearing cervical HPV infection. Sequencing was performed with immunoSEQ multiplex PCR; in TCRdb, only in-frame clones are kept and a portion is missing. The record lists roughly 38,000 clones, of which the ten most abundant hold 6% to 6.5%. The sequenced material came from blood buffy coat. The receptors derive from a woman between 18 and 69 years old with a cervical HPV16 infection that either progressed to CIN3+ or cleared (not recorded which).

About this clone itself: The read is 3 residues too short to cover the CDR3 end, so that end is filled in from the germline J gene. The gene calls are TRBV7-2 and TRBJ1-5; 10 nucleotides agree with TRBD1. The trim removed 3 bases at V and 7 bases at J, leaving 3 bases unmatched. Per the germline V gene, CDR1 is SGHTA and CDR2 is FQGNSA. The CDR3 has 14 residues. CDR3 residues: CASSFWDRGQPQHF. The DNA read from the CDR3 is TGTGCCAGCAGCTTCTGGGACAGGGGACAGCCC. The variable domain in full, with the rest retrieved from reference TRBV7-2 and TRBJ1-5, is GAGVSQSPSNKVTEKGKDVELRCDPISGHTALYWYRQSLGQGLEFLIYFQGNSAPDKSGLPSDRFSAERTGGSVSTLTIQRTQQEDSAVYLCASSFWDRGQPQHFGDGTRLSIL.

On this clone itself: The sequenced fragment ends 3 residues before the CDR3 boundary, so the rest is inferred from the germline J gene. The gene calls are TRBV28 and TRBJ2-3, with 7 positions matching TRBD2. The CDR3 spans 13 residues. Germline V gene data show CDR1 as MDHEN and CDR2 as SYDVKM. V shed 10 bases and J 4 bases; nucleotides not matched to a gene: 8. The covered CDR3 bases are TGTGCCACTAATAAGGGAGGGGCAGATACG. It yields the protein CATNKGGADT. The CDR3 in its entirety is CATNKGGADTQYF.

The CDR3 bases that were read are TGTGCCAGCAGCCAAGAACCAGCGGGAGGTAGCAATGAG. Translating gives CASSQEPAGGSNE. The full CDR3 sequence reads CASSQEPAGGSNEQFF. The rearrangement joins TRBV3-1 (or the pseudogene TRBV3-2) to TRBJ2-1, with 9 bases that match TRBD2. The sequenced fragment ends 3 residues before the CDR3 boundary, so the rest is inferred from the germline J gene. The CDR3 has 16 residues. The V gene's germline CDR1 is LGHDT and CDR2 YNNKEL (reference sequence). The J segment lost 6 bases and the V segment lost 0 bases, leaving 6 bases of the junction unmatched.

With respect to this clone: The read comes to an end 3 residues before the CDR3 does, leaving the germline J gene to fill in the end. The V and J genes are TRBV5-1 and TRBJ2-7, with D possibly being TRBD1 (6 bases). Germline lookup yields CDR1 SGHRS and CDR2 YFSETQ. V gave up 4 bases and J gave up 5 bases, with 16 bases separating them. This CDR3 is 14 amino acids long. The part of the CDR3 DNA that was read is TGCGCCAGCAGCGTTGACAGGTCCCTCCACGAG. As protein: CASSVDRSLHE. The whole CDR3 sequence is CASSVDRSLHEQYF. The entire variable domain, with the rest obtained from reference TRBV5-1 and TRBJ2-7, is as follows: KAGVTQTPRYLIKTRGQQVTLSCSPISGHRSVSWYQQTPGQGLQFLFEYFSETQRNKGNFPGRFSGRQFSNSRSEMNVSTLELGDSALYLCASSVDRSLHEQYFGPGTRLTVT.

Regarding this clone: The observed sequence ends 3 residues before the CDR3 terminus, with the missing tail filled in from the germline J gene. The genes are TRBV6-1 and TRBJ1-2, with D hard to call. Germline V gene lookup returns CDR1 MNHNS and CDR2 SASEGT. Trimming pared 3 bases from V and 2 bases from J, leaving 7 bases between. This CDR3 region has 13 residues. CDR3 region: CASSEPGNYGYTF. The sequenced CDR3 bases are TGTGCCAGCAGTGAGCCCGGGAACTATGGC.

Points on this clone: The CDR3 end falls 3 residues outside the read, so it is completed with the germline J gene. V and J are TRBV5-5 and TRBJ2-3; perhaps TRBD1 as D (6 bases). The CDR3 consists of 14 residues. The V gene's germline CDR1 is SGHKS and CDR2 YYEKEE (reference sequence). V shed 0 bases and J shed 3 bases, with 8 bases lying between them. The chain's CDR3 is CASSLERGTDTQYF. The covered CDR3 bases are TGTGCCAGCAGCTTGGAAAGGGGGACAGATACG.

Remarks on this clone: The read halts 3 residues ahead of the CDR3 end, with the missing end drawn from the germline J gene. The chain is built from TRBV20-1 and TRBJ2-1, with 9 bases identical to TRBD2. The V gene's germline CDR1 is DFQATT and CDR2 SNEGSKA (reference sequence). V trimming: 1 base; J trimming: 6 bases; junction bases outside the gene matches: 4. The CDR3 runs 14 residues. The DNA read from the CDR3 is TGCAGTGCTAGAGGCGGGAGGGCCGCCAATGAG. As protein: CSARGGRAANE. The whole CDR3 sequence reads CSARGGRAANEQFF.